This T cell receptor (beta chain) appears in the sequencing data of a study of T cell responses to AZD1222 COVID-19 vaccine. Across the whole study: The study pooled second doses at about 4 or about 12 weeks. Study results and limitations: Only a handful of AZD1222 recipients, roughly 6 in all, had baseline seropositivity. No day 14 peak samples; only post-peak repertoires were characterized. Spike-specific TCR breadth rose after two AZD1222 doses, and depth rose as well.

TCRdb keeps only in-frame clones here, not all; method: immunoSEQ multiplex PCR. This table has 150,000 or so clones, more than 85% appearing once. On this clone: The antigen remains undetermined.

The sequences come from peripheral blood, collected on day 0 of AZD1222 vaccination. This receptor was taken from an adult in good health.

CDR3 loop: CASRRTGGYEKLFF. The CDR3, as DNA: TGTGCCAGCAGGCGGACAGGGGGCTATGAAAAACTGTTTTTT. The chain is built from TRBV7-8 and TRBJ1-4; TRBD1 matches at 11 bases. This CDR3 contains 14 residues. V lost 6 bases and J lost 6; bases outside the gene matches: 3. The germline V gene encodes CDR1 SGHVS and CDR2 FQNEAQ.